This T cell receptor (beta chain) appears in the sequencing data of a study of shared clonotypes between healthy human individuals (dated by TCRdb to the early 2020s). Regarding the research as a whole: The cohort included a few men and a couple of women between 18 and 49 years of age. Each donor's leukapheresis produced roughly between about 0.9 and 9.5 billion PBMCs. Libraries were prepared and TCR repertoires were sequenced by different laboratories using diverse techniques, in order to increase sequencing depth and limit assay-specific biases. For each donor, CD4 naive and CD4 memory were each given three plates, CD8 naive was given two plates, and CD8 memory was given one plate. The study deeply sequenced blood TCR repertoires of about 5 healthy adults to estimate repertoire size and the extent of clonotype sharing between individuals. The paper's findings and limits, for the study overall: Clonotypes shared by all four sorted-subset donors showed higher generation probabilities than non-shared clonotypes. Because the study included a small number of donors, the genetic and exposure-history diversity represented was limited. Sampling was restricted to blood, and TCR repertoires in tissues likely differ from the TCR repertoires found in blood. Approximately 5% of naive CD4, 3.5% of naive CD8, 2.3% of memory CD4, and roughly 0.4% of memory CD8 clonotypes were shared across several donors. Naive subsets generally had larger estimated clonotype richness than memory subsets. Based on pairwise subsampling, the degree of clonotype sharing among donors was expected to be affected by sequencing depth. Even with the large sequencing depth, rarefaction of the sorted-subset datasets indicated that sequencing was incomplete.

To note about this clone: Its antigen is currently not known. The record has no base qualities; no much larger clone is one base away.

Deletion took 5 bases off V and 0 bases off J, with a span of 11 bases between the germline ends. The CDR3, from cysteine to phenylalanine, totals 15 residues. Only the CDR3 part of the read is kept: 45 bases, read in frame from the first base. For CDR1 and CDR2, the germline V gene (reference sequence) lists PRHDT and FYEKMQ. CD8 naive samples were obtained by positive selection for CCR7 among CD45RO-negative cells, yielding a CD45RA+CCR7+ population from which TemRA cells were excluded. The donors were healthy, HIV-negative adults with no recently reported acute infections or vaccinations. Only Caucasian adults living in Nashville, Tennessee, USA were represented among the donors. After blood collection by leukapheresis, PBMCs were isolated using Ficoll-Histopaque density gradient centrifugation and then cryopreserved in the vapor phase of liquid nitrogen. Purity and quantity of every magnetically sorted T cell population were checked by analytical flow cytometry. Each sorted fraction had its genomic DNA isolated and then quantified by UV absorbance on a Nanodrop 2000c.

Using the deep immunoSEQ assay, multiplex PCR amplified TCR CDR3 regions from genomic DNA. Extracted genomic DNA from each cell subset was distributed evenly across all wells of several immunoSEQ 96-well plates, and each plate was treated as a replicate. For sorted subsets, approximately 210 ng genomic DNA, equal to about 30,000 T cell genomes, was loaded into each replicate PCR. Purified libraries were quantified with a Qubit 3.0 fluorometer, sized on a Bioanalyzer 2100, and re-quantified with the KAPA Library Quantification kit. Every immunoSEQ 96-well plate was sequenced on a separate single-read 150-cycle Illumina NextSeq 550 flow cell. Under the source paper's analysis protocol: Because the immunoSEQ output held only junctional sequences and lacked quality scores, the filtering could not match the filtering applied to full-length reads. To assign V/J genes and CDR3, sequences were annotated against IMGT germline references using PyIR, a Python wrapper for IgBLAST v1.9. Reads with weak V/J assignments (E-value above 1e-6), missing CDR3, stop codons, out-of-frame junctions, or ambiguous translated residues were removed. A V3J clonotype was defined by an identical inferred V gene, J gene, and CDR3 amino acid sequence. To compute the percentage overlap between repertoires, the number of shared unique clonotypes was divided by the size of the smaller repertoire. Richness of each repertoire was evaluated using RTK rarefaction, the Chao1 estimator, and Recon v2.1 estimates of unobserved clonotypes. OLGA was used to compute generation probabilities for all TCRbeta clonotypes that the gDNA method yielded from a handful of donors. Held by TCRdb, this immuneACCESS table contains in-frame sequences only and omits some clones. Under half of the omission traces to an unresolved V gene where checked; the cause of the rest is unknown. V and J calls plus clone size are reproduced from that table; the DNA served to infer D and trimming. This sample comprises about 1,900,000 clones, about 95% of them detected only once. The ten largest clones add up to 1.2% of the sample.

The receptor's source is a man aged 18 to 29 in good health. The sequenced sample was naive CD8+ T cells sorted from blood. Reading the label with the study, this specimen's cell subset or site is: CD45RA+CCR7+. In this chain, TRBV13 is recombined with TRBJ1-3; TRBD1 is possibly the D segment (5 matching bases). The DNA reads TGTGCCAGCAGCCGGGGGACCCTCTCTGGAAACACCATATATTTT. Its product reads: CASSRGTLSGNTIYF.